This TCR beta chain was captured in a study of regulatory T cells in long-lasting Graves disease. V gave up 2 bases and J gave up 7 bases, with 14 bases separating them. In germline, CDR1 is SGHAT, CDR2 FQNNGV. CDR3 length: 14 amino acids. Arm-PCR of CDR3 regions and iRepertoire HTBI primers were used to build TCR beta libraries. In TCRdb, the multiplex PCR reads were re-called with MiXCR into one record per CDR3 protein. The data hold about 220,000 distinct CDR3 sequences, with roughly 19% observed a single time. Study-wide findings and caveats: The small sample size may have reduced accuracy.

On this clonotype: Its specificity is unknown.

Time point given: newly diagnosed GD, antithyroid drugs for less than 3 months. TCR sequences were obtained from RNA taken from PBMCs. This sample was shared with a second study, whose subject was T cells in Graves' hyperthyroidism and ophthalmopathy.

This chain uses TRBV11-2 with TRBJ1-1, with D possibly TRBD1 on 6 matching bases. Here the sequenced sample was peripheral blood mononuclear cells (PBMCs), taken at new diagnosis, from a patient treated with antithyroid drugs. The source of this sequence is a woman aged 25 to 39 with Graves disease. The DNA for the CDR3 is TGTGCCAGCAGCTTAATTGAAGGGGGTAGTGAAGCTTTCTTT. Amino acids: CASSLIEGGSEAFF.